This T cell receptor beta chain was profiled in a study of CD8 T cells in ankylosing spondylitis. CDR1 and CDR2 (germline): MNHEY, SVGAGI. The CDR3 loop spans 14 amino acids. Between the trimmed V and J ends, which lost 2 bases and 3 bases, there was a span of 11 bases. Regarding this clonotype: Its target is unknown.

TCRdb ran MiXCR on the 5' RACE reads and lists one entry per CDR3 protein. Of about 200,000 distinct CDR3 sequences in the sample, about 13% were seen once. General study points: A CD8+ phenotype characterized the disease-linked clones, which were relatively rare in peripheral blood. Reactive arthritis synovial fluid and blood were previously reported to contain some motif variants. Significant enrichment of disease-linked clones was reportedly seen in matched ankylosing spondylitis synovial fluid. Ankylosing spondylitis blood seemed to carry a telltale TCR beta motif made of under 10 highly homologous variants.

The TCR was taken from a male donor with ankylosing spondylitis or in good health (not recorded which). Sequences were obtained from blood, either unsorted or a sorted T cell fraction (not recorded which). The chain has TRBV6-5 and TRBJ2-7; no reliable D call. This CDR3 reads CASSYDASYYEQYF. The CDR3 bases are TGTGCCAGCAGTTACGATGCATCTTACTACGAGCAGTACTTC.